A selection of T cell receptor beta chains follows, all from one sample in a study of T cells in Graves' hyperthyroidism and ophthalmopathy. A single record per CDR3 protein comes from TCRdb applying MiXCR to the multiplex PCR reads. The top ten hold roughly 5.7% of the sample, which has a few hundred thousand distinct CDR3 sequences, about 14% seen once. Material: blood. The receptors stem from a woman under 40 with Graves' hyperthyroidism that later progressed to Graves' ophthalmopathy. The CDR3 runs from the conserved cysteine through the conserved F or W. D genes are given only for firm matches. Rows give clone size only sometimes, using once, few, many, or a class for an expanded clone.

>many|TRBV19|-|13|TRBJ2-7
TGTGCCAGTAGGACCGGCTCCTCCTACGAGCAGTACTTC
CASRTGSSYEQYF
>-|TRBV18|-|14|TRBJ1-1
TGTGCCTGCTCACAGGGAGACGGAACCACTGAAGCTTTCTTT
CACSQGDGTTEAFF
>many|TRBV4-1|TRBD1|18|TRBJ2-2
TGCGCCAGCAGCCAAGGGGCCTTCCGACAGGGGGCGGTCGGGGAGCTGTTTTTT
CASSQGAFRQGAVGELFF
>many|TRBV24-1|TRBD2|16|TRBJ2-1
TGTGCCACCAGTGATTCTGGCGGGAGCTCCTACAATGAGCAGTTCTTC
CATSDSGGSSYNEQFF
>few|TRBV10-3|-|15|TRBJ1-1
TGTGCCATCAGAACCCTGATAGGGAGGGACACTGAAGCTTTCTTT
CAIRTLIGRDTEAFF
>-|TRBV19|TRBD2|13|TRBJ2-7
TGTGCCAGTGGAAGGGGCGGGGGATACGAGCAGTACTTC
CASGRGGGYEQYF
>many|TRBV5-1|TRBD2|14|TRBJ2-1
TGCGCCAGCAGCTTAGCGGGAGGCACAAATGAGCAGTTCTTC
CASSLAGGTNEQFF
>-|TRBV20-1|TRBD2|14|TRBJ2-1
TGCAGTGCTCCCGGGACTAGCGGGTACAATGAGCAGTTCTTC
CSAPGTSGYNEQFF
>few|TRBV6-2/TRBV6-3|TRBD2|14|TRBJ2-1
TGTGCCAGCAGTACGGGAGGATTCTACAATGAGCAGTTCTTC
CASSTGGFYNEQFF
>-|TRBV20-1|TRBD2|15|TRBJ2-2
TGCAGTGCTAGGCCTAGCGGGAGTAACACCGGGGAGCTGTTTTTT
CSARPSGSNTGELFF
>many|TRBV2|-|15|TRBJ1-6
TGTGCCAGCAGTGAACAGGGTTTGGAGGGATCACCCCTCCACTTT
CASSEQGLEGSPLHF
>many|TRBV28|-|15|TRBJ1-2
TGTGCCAGCAGTTACCCCAGGGAGGAGGGGTATGGCTACACCTTC
CASSYPREEGYGYTF
>many|TRBV2|-|16|TRBJ2-3
TGTGCCAGCAGTGAAGCCGTAGCGGTACTCACAGATACGCAGTATTTT
CASSEAVAVLTDTQYF
>many|TRBV18|-|20|TRBJ2-2
TGTGCCAGCTCACCAAGGGGGTTGACCGCGGGGGCGAAGAACACCGGGGAGCTGTTTTTT
CASSPRGLTAGAKNTGELFF
>few|TRBV6-2/TRBV6-3|TRBD1|14|TRBJ1-1
TGTGCCAGCAGGCCGGTTGACAGGGACACTGAAGCTTTCTTT
CASRPVDRDTEAFF
>many|TRBV12-3/TRBV12-4|-|15|TRBJ1-3
TGTGCCAGCAGTTTGAGTGGGAGCTCTGGAAACACCATATATTTT
CASSLSGSSGNTIYF
>many|TRBV11-2|-|17|TRBJ2-1
TGTGCCAGCAGCACTCCCCGGGACCCCGTCCCCGGCAATGAGCAGTTCTTC
CASSTPRDPVPGNEQFF
>many|TRBV10-3|TRBD1|17|TRBJ1-4
TGTGCCATCAGTGAGTCCGCCGACTTGGACAGGGGTTTAGGACTGTTTTTT
CAISESADLDRGLGLFF
>-|TRBV3-1|-|15|TRBJ2-1
TGTGCCAGCAGCCGTGTAGGGAGGACCTACAATGAGCAGTTCTTC
CASSRVGRTYNEQFF
>few|TRBV24-1|TRBD1|16|TRBJ2-5
TGTGCCACCAGTGAAGCACCCGGGACAGGGCAAGAGACCCAGTACTTC
CATSEAPGTGQETQYF
>many|TRBV11-1|-|13|TRBJ1-1
TGTGCCAGCAGCCCTTTGGGGAACACTGAAGCTTTCTTT
CASSPLGNTEAFF
>-|TRBV19|-|16|TRBJ1-2
TGTGCCAGTAGTATAGACACAGGGAGAAATAACTATGGCTACACCTTC
CASSIDTGRNNYGYTF
>-|TRBV10-3|-|11|TRBJ2-7
TGTGCCATCAGTGTAGGGAACGAGCAGTACTTC
CAISVGNEQYF
>many|TRBV10-3|TRBD2|16|TRBJ2-5
TGTGCCATCAGTGAGTCGTCTAGGCTAGCGGAAGAGACCCAGTACTTC
CAISESSRLAEETQYF
>-|TRBV25-1|-|12|TRBJ2-1
TGTGCCAGCAGTATCCTAGTCCATGAGCAGTTCTTC
CASSILVHEQFF
>few|TRBV19|-|14|TRBJ1-1
TGTGCCAGTAGGCCGAGGGAATTCCGGACTGAAGCTTTCTTT
CASRPREFRTEAFF
>few|TRBV20-1|TRBD1|14|TRBJ2-1
TGCAGTGTTGAACCCGGGACAGGGGTCAATGAGCAGTTCTTC
CSVEPGTGVNEQFF
>-|TRBV7-9|TRBD2|20|TRBJ2-5
TGTGCCAGCAGCTCCCCTCCGGGACTAGCCGAGATTCTGGGGGGGGAGACCCAGTACTTC
CASSSPPGLAEILGGETQYF
>many|TRBV12-3/TRBV12-4|-|14|TRBJ1-6
TGTGCCAGCGGCGGGGGGCGCGGGAATTCACCCCTCCACTTT
CASGGGRGNSPLHF
>many|TRBV28|TRBD2|15|TRBJ2-1
TGTGCCAGCAGTTTGGACGGGACTAGCGCGAATGAGCAGTTCTTC
CASSLDGTSANEQFF
>-|TRBV7-8|TRBD1|15|TRBJ1-6
TGTGCCAGCAGCTCCTCCGGGACAGCGGAATCACCCCTCCACTTT
CASSSSGTAESPLHF
>-|TRBV12-3/TRBV12-4|-|15|TRBJ1-6
TGTGCCAGCAGTTTTCAGGGGTCCTATAATCCACCCCTCCACTTT
CASSFQGSYNPPLHF
>few|TRBV27|TRBD1|15|TRBJ1-5
TGTGCCAGCAGCCAGATTTTCACAGGGGAAAGGCCCCAGCATTTT
CASSQIFTGERPQHF
>few|TRBV30|TRBD2|18|TRBJ2-2
TGTGCCTGGAGTTCGATTAGCGGGAGGGCCCCCCTCACCGGGGAGCTGTTTTTT
CAWSSISGRAPLTGELFF
>many|TRBV11-1|TRBD2|17|TRBJ2-1
TGTGCCAGCAGCCCCACGGGAGGCGGGAGGGCCGGGAATGAGCAGTTCTTC
CASSPTGGGRAGNEQFF
>-|TRBV7-6|-|16|TRBJ2-5
TGTGCCAGCAGCTTAGGCTCCGGCAGGGGAGGAGAGACCCAGTACTTC
CASSLGSGRGGETQYF
>many|TRBV11-2|TRBD2|18|TRBJ2-3
TGTGCCAGCAGCTTAGCCCTACTAGCGGGAGGGGTGGCAGATACGCAGTATTTT
CASSLALLAGGVADTQYF
>-|TRBV19|-|15|TRBJ2-3
TGTGCCAGTAGTATAATCCCAGGGGGGGCAGATACGCAGTATTTT
CASSIIPGGADTQYF
>many|TRBV11-3|-|13|TRBJ2-3
TGTGCCAGCAGCTTACAATACACAGATACGCAGTATTTT
CASSLQYTDTQYF
>many|TRBV28|-|13|TRBJ1-5
TGTGCCAGCAGTTTCTCGAGGAGTCAGCCCCAGCATTTT
CASSFSRSQPQHF
>-|TRBV7-8|TRBD2|15|TRBJ2-3
TGTGCCAGCAGCCAGACTAGCGGCGGGGCGGATACGCAGTATTTT
CASSQTSGGADTQYF
>few|TRBV20-1|TRBD1|15|TRBJ1-5
TGCAGTGCTAGAGATATGGGACAGGGGGGTCAGCCCCAGCATTTT
CSARDMGQGGQPQHF
>many|TRBV12-3/TRBV12-4|-|13|TRBJ1-1
TGTGCCAGCAGTTTAATGGTCACGACTGAAGCTTTCTTT
CASSLMVTTEAFF
>-|TRBV19|-|15|TRBJ2-7
TGTGCCAGTAGCGACGACCAGGGGTCGCGTAACGAGCAGTACTTC
CASSDDQGSRNEQYF
>many|TRBV20-1|-|13|TRBJ1-2
TGCAGTGCTAGAGAAACAGCTAACTATGGCTACACCTTC
CSARETANYGYTF
>-|TRBV20-1|TRBD1|14|TRBJ2-1
TGCAGTGCTGACGAAGGGGGCGCCTACAATGAGCAGTTCTTC
CSADEGGAYNEQFF